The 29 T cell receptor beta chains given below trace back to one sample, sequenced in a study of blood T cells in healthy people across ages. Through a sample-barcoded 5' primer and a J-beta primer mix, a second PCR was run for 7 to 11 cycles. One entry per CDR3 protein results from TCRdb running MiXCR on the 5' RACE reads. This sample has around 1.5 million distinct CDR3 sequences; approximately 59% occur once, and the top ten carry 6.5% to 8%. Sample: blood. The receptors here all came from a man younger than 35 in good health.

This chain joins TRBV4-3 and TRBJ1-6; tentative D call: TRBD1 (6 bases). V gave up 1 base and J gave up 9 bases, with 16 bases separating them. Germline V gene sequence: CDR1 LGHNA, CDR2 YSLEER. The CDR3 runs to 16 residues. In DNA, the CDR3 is TGCGCCAGCAGCCAAGGATACAGGGTAACTAGTTCACCCCTCCACTTT. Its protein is CASSQGYRVTSSPLHF.

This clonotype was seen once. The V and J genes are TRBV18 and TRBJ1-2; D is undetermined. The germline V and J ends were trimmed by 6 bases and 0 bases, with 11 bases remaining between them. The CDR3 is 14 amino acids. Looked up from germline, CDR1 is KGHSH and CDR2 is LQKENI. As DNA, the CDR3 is TGTGCCAGCTCCGACCTGGCAGCTAACTATGGCTACACCTTC. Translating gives CASSDLAANYGYTF.

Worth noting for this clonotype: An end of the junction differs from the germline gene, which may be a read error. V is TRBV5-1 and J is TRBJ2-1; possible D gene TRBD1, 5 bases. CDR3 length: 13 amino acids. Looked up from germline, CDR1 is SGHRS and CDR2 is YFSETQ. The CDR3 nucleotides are TGCGCCAGCAGCCAAGACAGCTACAATGAGCAGATCTTC. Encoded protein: CASSQDSYNEQIF.

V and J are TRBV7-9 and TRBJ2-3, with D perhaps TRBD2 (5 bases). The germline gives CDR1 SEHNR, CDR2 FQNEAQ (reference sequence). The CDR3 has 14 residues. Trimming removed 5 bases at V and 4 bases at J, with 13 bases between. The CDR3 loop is CASSPHGEPDTQYF. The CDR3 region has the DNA TGTGCCAGCAGCCCACACGGGGAGCCAGATACGCAGTATTTT.

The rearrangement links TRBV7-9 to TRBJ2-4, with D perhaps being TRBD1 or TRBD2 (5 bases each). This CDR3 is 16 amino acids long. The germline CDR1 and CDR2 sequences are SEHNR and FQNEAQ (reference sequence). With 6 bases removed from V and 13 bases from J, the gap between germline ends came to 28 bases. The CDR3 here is CASSPYALPGPLKQYF. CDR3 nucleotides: TGTGCCAGCAGTCCTTACGCCCTGCCGGGACCCTTGAAGCAGTACTTC.

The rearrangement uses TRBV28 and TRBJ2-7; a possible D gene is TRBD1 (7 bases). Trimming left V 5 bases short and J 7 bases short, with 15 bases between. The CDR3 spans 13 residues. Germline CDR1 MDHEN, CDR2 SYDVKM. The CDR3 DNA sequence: TGTGCCAGCAGTGTCAGGGGGGTGTGGGAGCAGTACTTC. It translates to CASSVRGVWEQYF.

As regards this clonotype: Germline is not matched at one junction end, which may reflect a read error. The CDR3 DNA sequence: TGCAGTGCTGGAGATCTGGGACTAGCGCCTTACAATGAGCAGTTCTTC. This encodes CSAGDLGLAPYNEQFF. The rearrangement joins TRBV20-1 to TRBJ2-1; TRBD2 matches at 10 bases. Per germline, CDR1 DFQATT and CDR2 SNEGSKA (reference sequence). The CDR3 is made up of 16 amino acids.

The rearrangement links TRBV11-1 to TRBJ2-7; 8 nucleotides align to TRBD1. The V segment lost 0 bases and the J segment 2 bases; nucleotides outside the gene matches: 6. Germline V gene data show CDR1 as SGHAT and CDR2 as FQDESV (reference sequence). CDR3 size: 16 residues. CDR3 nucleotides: TGTGCCAGCAGCTTAGCGGACAGGGCGGGGACCTACGAGCAGTACTTC. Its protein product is CASSLADRAGTYEQYF.

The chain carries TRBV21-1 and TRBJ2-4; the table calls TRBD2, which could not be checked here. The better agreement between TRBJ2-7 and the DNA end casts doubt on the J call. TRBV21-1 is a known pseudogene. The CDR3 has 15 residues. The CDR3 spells CASSKVGRAVYEQYF. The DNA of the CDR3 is TGTGCCAGCAGCAAAGTAGGCAGGGCGGTCTACGAGCAGTACTTC.

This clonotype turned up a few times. DNA of the CDR3: TGTGCCAGCAGTGAAAAGGGGTTGAATTCACCCCTCCACTTT. Translating gives CASSEKGLNSPLHF. This chain uses TRBV2 with TRBJ1-6; a weak D match, TRBD1 (5 bases). Trimming took 2 bases from V and 7 from J, leaving 9 bases between them. CDR1 is SNHLY, CDR2 FYNNEI, per germline. The CDR3 has 14 residues.

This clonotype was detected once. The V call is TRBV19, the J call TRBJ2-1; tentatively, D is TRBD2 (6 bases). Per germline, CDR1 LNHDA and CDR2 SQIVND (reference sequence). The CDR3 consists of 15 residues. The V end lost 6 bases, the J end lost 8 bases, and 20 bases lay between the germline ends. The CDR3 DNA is TGTGCCAGTAGGACCCCGGGAGTTGGTTGGGATGAGCAGTTCTTC. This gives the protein CASRTPGVGWDEQFF.

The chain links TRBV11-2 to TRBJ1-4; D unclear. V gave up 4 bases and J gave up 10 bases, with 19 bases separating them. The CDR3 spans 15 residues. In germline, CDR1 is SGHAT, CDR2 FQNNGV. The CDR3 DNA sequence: TGTGCCAGCAGCTCAACAAGGAGGGCAGCAGGAAAACTGTTTTTT. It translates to CASSSTRRAAGKLFF. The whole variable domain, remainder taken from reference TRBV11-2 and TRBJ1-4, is EAGVAQSPRYKIIEKRQSVAFWCNPISGHATLYWYQQILGQGPKLLIQFQNNGVVDDSQLPKDRFSAERLKGVDSTLKIQPAKLEDSAVYLCASSSTRRAAGKLFFGSGTQLSVL.

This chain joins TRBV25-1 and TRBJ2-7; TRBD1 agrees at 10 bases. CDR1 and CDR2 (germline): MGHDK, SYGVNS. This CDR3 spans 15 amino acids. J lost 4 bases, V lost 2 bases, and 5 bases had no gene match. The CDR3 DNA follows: TGTGCCAGCAGTGAAACAATGGGACAGGGGTACGAGCAGTACTTC. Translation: CASSETMGQGYEQYF.

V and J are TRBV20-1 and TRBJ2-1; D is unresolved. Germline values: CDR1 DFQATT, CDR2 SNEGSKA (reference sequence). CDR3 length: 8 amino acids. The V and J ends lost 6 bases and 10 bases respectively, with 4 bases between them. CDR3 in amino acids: CSASEQFF. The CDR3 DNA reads TGCAGTGCCAGCGAGCAGTTCTTC.

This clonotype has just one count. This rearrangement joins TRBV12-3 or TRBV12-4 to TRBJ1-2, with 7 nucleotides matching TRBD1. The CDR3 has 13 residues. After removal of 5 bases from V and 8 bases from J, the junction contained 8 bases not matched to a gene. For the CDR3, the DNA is TGTGCCAGCAGTGTTGGGACAGCCGGCGGCTACACCTTC. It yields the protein CASSVGTAGGYTF.

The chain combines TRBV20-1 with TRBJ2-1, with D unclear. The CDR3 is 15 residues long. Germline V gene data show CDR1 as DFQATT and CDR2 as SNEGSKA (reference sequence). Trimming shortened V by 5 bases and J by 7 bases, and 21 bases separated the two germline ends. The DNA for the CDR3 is TGCAGTGCTTGGGAACTCGGAGCTTTGGGGAATGAGCAGTTCTTC. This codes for CSAWELGALGNEQFF.

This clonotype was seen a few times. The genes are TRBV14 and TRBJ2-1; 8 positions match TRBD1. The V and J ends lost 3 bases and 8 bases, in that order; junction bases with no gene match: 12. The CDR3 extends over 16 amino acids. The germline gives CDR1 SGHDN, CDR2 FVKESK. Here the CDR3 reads CASSHTRDRPLDEQFF. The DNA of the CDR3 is TGTGCCAGCAGCCACACCCGGGACAGGCCCTTAGATGAGCAGTTCTTC.

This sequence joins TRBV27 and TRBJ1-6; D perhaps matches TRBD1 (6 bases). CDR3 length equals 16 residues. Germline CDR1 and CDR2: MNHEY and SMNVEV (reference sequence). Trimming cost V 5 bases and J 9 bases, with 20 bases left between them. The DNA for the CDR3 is TGTGCCAGCAGTATCGGCAGGGGAGGTATAGGTTCACCCCTCCACTTT. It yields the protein CASSIGRGGIGSPLHF.

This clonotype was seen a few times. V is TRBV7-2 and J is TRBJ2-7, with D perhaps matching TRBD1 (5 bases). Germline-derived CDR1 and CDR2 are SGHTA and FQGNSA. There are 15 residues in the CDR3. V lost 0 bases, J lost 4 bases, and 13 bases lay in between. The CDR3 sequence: CASSLAQGRAYEQYF. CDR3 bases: TGTGCCAGCAGCTTAGCGCAGGGTAGGGCTTACGAGCAGTACTTC.

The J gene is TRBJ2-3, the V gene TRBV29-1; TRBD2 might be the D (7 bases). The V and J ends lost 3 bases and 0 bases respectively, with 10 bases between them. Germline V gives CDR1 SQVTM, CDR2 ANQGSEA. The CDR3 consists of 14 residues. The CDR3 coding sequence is TGCAGCGTTGAGGGAGGGGGAAGCACAGATACGCAGTATTTT. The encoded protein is CSVEGGGSTDTQYF.

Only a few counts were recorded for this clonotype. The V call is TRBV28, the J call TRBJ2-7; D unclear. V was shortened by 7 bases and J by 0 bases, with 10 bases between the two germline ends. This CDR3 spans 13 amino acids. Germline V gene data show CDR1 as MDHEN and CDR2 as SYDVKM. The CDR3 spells CASIGVFSYEQYF. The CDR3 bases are TGTGCCAGCATCGGTGTGTTCTCCTACGAGCAGTACTTC.

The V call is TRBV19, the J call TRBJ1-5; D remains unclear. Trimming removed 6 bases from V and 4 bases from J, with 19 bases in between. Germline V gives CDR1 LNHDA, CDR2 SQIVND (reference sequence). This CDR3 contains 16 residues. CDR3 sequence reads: CASRKGGGGQNQPQHF. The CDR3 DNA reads TGTGCCAGTAGGAAGGGCGGCGGCGGCCAAAATCAGCCCCAGCATTTT. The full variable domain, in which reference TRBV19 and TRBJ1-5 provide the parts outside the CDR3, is DGGITQSPKYLFRKEGQNVTLSCEQNLNHDAMYWYRQDPGQGLRLIYYSQIVNDFQKGDIAEGYSVSREKKESFPLTVTSAQKNPTAFYLCASRKGGGGQNQPQHFGDGTRLSIL.

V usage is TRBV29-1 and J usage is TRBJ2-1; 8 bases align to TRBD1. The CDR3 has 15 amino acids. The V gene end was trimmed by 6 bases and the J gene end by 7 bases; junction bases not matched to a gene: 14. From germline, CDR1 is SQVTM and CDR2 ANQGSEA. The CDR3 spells CSVPNPGGRINEQFF. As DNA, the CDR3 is TGCAGCGTCCCTAACCCAGGGGGCAGGATTAATGAGCAGTTCTTC.

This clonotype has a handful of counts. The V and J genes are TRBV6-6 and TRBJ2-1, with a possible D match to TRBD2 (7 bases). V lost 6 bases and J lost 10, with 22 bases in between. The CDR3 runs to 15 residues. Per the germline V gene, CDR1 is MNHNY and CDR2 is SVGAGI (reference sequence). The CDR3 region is CASRWRGGHGEEQFF. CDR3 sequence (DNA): TGTGCCAGCAGGTGGAGGGGGGGCCATGGTGAAGAGCAGTTCTTC.

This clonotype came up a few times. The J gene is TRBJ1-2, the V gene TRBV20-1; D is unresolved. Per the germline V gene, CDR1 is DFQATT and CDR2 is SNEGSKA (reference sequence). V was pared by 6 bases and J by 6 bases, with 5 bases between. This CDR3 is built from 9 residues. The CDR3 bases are TGCAGTGCAGGGCATGGCTACACCTTC. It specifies CSAGHGYTF.

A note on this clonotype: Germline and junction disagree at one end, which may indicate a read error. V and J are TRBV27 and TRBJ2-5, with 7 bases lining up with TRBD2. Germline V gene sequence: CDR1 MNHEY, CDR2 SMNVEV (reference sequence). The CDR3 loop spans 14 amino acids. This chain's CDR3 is CASRLYGGQETQYF. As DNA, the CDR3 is TGTGCCAGCAGGTTATACGGGGGGCAAGAGACCCAGTACTTC.

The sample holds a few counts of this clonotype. Written as DNA, the CDR3 is TGCAGCGAGCGAACGATGAACACTGAAGCTTTCTTT. Translation: CSERTMNTEAFF. The chain is built from TRBV29-1 and TRBJ1-1; D is undetermined. V lost 7 bases, J lost 0 bases, and 9 bases lay in between. CDR1 is SQVTM and CDR2 is ANQGSEA in the germline V gene. The length of the CDR3 is 12 residues.

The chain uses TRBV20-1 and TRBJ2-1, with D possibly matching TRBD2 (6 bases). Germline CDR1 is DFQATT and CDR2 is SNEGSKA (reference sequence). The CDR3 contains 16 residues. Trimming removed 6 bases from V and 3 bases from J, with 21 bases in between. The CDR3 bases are TGCAGTGCCACCGCCCCGGGACTTTTCCGCTACAATGAGCAGTTCTTC. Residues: CSATAPGLFRYNEQFF.

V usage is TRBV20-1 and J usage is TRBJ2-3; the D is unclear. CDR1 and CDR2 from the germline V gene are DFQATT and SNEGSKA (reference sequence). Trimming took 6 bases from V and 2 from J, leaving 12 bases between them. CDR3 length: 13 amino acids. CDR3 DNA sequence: TGCAGTGCCATGGTAAGGCACACAGATACGCAGTATTTT. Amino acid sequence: CSAMVRHTDTQYF.